The T cell receptor beta chain described here comes from a study of cytomegalovirus exposure and HLA in healthy donors. Germline CDR1 and CDR2: LGHNA and YSLEER. Trimming removed 1 base at V and 9 bases at J, with 10 bases between. This CDR3 has 14 amino acids. The PCR had 60 Vbeta and 13 Jbeta primers. TCRdb keeps only in-frame clones here, not all; method: immunoSEQ multiplex PCR. The sample yields 150,000 or so clones, approximately 70% seen once. As for this clone: Its antigen is as yet unknown.

Study results and caveats: In a later analysis, DRB1 alleles had the most associated TCRs; HLA-C alleles the fewest. A prior analysis recorded that most TCR beta V segments were productive about 87% or about 30% of the time.

This receptor was identified in a human donor in good health. Sample: PBMCs. The chain links TRBV4-3 to TRBJ1-6; D may be TRBD1 (6 bases). The CDR3 reads CASSQGRGSSPLHF. CDR3 bases: TGCGCCAGCAGCCAAGGCAGGGGTAGTTCACCCCTCCACTTT.